There are many counts of the clone carrying this TCR beta chain. Its cognate antigen is unknown. The sample comes from a study of molecular identifiers for immune sequencing clone quantification. General study findings and limits: Spiked TCR RNA from one Jurkat cell reportedly showed up when mixed among roughly 1 million naive cells.

Preparation methods for the bulk TCR libraries were those previously described, with listed TCR primers. One entry per CDR3 protein results from TCRdb running MiXCR on the PCR reads. Of some 97,000 distinct CDR3 sequences in the sample, roughly a third were seen once. The V and J ends lost 5 bases and 7 bases, in that order; junction bases with no gene match: 7. Germline V gene data show CDR1 as SGHTA and CDR2 as FQGNSA. The CDR3 contains 14 residues. The receptor was isolated from a human donor in good health. Some libraries in this study had Jurkat cell RNA spiked in. J is TRBJ2-2 and V is TRBV7-2; 7 positions match TRBD1. The sequencing sample was made of naive CD8+ T cells from blood, with Jurkat cell RNA spiked in. Subset reported: FACS-sorted CD8+CD4-CCR7+CD45RA+ naive T cells. The CDR3 is CASSKRQGVGELFF. As DNA, the CDR3 is TGTGCCAGCAGCAAAAGGCAGGGGGTCGGGGAGCTGTTTTTT.